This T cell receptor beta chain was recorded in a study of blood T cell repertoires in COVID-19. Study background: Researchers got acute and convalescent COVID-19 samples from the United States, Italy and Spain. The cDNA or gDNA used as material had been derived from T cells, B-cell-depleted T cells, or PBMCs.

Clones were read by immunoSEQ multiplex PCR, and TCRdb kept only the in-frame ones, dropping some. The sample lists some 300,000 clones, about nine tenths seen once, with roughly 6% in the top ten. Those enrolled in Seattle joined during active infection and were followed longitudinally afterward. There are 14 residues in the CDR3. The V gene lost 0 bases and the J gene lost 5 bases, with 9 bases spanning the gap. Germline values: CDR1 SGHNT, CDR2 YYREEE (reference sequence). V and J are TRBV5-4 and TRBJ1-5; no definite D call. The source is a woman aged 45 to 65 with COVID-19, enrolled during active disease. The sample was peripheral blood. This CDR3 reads CASSLVREDQPQHF. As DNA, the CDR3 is TGTGCCAGCAGCTTGGTTCGTGAGGATCAGCCCCAGCATTTT.